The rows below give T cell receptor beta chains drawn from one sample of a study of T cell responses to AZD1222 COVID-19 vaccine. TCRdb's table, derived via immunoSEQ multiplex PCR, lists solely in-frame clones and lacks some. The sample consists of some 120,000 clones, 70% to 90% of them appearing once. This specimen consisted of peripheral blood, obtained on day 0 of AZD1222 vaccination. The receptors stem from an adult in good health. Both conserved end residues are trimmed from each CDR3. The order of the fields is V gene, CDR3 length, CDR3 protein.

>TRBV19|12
ASSMAVRGYGYT
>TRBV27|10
ASRGHEPTQY
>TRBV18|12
ATRPQQGNEPQH
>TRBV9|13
ASSAIGQGDSPLH
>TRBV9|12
ASSPTGTGEKLF
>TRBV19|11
ATRDRSSYEQY
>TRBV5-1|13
ASSHVGTSPNEQF
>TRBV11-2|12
ASSSAVLKNIQY
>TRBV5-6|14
ASSLTHGPRDTEAF
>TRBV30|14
AWSASRDRGYNEQF
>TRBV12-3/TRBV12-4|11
ASSFQGLTEAF
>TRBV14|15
ASSIRTGLAGGHEQF
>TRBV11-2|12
ASSLGRTAEKLF
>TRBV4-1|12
ASSPGSSGLRQY
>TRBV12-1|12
ASSFLPFVGEAF
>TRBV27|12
ASSTGLSGNTIY
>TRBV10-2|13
ATRIRGQGPDTQY
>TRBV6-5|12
ASSKTPTSYGYT
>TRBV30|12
AWRDSSYNSPLH
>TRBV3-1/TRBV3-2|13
ASSREGLASYEQY
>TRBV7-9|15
ASSYWLATGVTYGYT
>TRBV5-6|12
ASSTRLEYNEQF
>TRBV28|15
ASSSPSSGQGGYGYT
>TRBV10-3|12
AISGLAGVREQY
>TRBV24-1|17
ATSDLGLAGGQNTGELF
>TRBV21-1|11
ASSAPTNNGQY
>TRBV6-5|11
ASSPSGRGTQY
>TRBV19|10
ASGRATDTQY
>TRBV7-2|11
ASTLVRADTQY
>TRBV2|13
ASSRDSPSNQPQH
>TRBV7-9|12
ASSLQFVNTEAF
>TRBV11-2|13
ASSPTGVSNQPQH
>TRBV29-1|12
SVDLAGGTDTQY
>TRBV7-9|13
ASSESGTGVNEQY
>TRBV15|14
ATSRGRDRNNSPLH
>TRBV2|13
ASSLGGGAYNEQF
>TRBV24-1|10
ATSDSDVRRF
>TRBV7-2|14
ASSLTRSGGAYEQY
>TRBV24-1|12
ATSEGPSHYGYT
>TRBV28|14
ASSLGGGQVNSPLH
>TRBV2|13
ASTRLSSGANVLT
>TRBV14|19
ASSQDPAASGRGSYTDTQY
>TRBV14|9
ASSQFNGYT
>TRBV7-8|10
ASSLTVYGYT